The clone carrying this T cell receptor (beta chain) was seen a single time. The source of the sample is a study of blood T cell repertoires in COVID-19. Study at large: Samples of COVID-19 (acute and convalescent) were obtained from the United States, Italy and Spain. T cells, B-cell-depleted T cells, or PBMCs provided the cDNA or gDNA that served as material.

Per the original methods: Amplification from reference gene primers served as the basis for estimated nucleated cell counts. Libraries were prepared by immunoSEQ multiplex PCR; TCRdb keeps only in-frame clonotypes and omits some of them. V and J calls and clone size are those listed in that table; D and trimming were worked out from the DNA. Of about 140,000 clones listed, 85% were seen once; the top ten hold more than 2%. V was pared by 4 bases and J by 3 bases, with 18 bases between. CDR1 and CDR2 (germline): KGHSH, LQKENI. CDR3 length: 16 residues. Sequenced: peripheral blood. The clonotype was recovered from a human donor with acute or convalescent COVID-19. The donor label of this sample is uncertain. The rearrangement joins TRBV18 to TRBJ1-1, with D perhaps matching TRBD1 (6 bases). The CDR3 bases are TGTGCCAGCTCACTCCCGACGACAGGTGGGTACACTGAAGCTTTCTTT. It encodes CASSLPTTGGYTEAFF.